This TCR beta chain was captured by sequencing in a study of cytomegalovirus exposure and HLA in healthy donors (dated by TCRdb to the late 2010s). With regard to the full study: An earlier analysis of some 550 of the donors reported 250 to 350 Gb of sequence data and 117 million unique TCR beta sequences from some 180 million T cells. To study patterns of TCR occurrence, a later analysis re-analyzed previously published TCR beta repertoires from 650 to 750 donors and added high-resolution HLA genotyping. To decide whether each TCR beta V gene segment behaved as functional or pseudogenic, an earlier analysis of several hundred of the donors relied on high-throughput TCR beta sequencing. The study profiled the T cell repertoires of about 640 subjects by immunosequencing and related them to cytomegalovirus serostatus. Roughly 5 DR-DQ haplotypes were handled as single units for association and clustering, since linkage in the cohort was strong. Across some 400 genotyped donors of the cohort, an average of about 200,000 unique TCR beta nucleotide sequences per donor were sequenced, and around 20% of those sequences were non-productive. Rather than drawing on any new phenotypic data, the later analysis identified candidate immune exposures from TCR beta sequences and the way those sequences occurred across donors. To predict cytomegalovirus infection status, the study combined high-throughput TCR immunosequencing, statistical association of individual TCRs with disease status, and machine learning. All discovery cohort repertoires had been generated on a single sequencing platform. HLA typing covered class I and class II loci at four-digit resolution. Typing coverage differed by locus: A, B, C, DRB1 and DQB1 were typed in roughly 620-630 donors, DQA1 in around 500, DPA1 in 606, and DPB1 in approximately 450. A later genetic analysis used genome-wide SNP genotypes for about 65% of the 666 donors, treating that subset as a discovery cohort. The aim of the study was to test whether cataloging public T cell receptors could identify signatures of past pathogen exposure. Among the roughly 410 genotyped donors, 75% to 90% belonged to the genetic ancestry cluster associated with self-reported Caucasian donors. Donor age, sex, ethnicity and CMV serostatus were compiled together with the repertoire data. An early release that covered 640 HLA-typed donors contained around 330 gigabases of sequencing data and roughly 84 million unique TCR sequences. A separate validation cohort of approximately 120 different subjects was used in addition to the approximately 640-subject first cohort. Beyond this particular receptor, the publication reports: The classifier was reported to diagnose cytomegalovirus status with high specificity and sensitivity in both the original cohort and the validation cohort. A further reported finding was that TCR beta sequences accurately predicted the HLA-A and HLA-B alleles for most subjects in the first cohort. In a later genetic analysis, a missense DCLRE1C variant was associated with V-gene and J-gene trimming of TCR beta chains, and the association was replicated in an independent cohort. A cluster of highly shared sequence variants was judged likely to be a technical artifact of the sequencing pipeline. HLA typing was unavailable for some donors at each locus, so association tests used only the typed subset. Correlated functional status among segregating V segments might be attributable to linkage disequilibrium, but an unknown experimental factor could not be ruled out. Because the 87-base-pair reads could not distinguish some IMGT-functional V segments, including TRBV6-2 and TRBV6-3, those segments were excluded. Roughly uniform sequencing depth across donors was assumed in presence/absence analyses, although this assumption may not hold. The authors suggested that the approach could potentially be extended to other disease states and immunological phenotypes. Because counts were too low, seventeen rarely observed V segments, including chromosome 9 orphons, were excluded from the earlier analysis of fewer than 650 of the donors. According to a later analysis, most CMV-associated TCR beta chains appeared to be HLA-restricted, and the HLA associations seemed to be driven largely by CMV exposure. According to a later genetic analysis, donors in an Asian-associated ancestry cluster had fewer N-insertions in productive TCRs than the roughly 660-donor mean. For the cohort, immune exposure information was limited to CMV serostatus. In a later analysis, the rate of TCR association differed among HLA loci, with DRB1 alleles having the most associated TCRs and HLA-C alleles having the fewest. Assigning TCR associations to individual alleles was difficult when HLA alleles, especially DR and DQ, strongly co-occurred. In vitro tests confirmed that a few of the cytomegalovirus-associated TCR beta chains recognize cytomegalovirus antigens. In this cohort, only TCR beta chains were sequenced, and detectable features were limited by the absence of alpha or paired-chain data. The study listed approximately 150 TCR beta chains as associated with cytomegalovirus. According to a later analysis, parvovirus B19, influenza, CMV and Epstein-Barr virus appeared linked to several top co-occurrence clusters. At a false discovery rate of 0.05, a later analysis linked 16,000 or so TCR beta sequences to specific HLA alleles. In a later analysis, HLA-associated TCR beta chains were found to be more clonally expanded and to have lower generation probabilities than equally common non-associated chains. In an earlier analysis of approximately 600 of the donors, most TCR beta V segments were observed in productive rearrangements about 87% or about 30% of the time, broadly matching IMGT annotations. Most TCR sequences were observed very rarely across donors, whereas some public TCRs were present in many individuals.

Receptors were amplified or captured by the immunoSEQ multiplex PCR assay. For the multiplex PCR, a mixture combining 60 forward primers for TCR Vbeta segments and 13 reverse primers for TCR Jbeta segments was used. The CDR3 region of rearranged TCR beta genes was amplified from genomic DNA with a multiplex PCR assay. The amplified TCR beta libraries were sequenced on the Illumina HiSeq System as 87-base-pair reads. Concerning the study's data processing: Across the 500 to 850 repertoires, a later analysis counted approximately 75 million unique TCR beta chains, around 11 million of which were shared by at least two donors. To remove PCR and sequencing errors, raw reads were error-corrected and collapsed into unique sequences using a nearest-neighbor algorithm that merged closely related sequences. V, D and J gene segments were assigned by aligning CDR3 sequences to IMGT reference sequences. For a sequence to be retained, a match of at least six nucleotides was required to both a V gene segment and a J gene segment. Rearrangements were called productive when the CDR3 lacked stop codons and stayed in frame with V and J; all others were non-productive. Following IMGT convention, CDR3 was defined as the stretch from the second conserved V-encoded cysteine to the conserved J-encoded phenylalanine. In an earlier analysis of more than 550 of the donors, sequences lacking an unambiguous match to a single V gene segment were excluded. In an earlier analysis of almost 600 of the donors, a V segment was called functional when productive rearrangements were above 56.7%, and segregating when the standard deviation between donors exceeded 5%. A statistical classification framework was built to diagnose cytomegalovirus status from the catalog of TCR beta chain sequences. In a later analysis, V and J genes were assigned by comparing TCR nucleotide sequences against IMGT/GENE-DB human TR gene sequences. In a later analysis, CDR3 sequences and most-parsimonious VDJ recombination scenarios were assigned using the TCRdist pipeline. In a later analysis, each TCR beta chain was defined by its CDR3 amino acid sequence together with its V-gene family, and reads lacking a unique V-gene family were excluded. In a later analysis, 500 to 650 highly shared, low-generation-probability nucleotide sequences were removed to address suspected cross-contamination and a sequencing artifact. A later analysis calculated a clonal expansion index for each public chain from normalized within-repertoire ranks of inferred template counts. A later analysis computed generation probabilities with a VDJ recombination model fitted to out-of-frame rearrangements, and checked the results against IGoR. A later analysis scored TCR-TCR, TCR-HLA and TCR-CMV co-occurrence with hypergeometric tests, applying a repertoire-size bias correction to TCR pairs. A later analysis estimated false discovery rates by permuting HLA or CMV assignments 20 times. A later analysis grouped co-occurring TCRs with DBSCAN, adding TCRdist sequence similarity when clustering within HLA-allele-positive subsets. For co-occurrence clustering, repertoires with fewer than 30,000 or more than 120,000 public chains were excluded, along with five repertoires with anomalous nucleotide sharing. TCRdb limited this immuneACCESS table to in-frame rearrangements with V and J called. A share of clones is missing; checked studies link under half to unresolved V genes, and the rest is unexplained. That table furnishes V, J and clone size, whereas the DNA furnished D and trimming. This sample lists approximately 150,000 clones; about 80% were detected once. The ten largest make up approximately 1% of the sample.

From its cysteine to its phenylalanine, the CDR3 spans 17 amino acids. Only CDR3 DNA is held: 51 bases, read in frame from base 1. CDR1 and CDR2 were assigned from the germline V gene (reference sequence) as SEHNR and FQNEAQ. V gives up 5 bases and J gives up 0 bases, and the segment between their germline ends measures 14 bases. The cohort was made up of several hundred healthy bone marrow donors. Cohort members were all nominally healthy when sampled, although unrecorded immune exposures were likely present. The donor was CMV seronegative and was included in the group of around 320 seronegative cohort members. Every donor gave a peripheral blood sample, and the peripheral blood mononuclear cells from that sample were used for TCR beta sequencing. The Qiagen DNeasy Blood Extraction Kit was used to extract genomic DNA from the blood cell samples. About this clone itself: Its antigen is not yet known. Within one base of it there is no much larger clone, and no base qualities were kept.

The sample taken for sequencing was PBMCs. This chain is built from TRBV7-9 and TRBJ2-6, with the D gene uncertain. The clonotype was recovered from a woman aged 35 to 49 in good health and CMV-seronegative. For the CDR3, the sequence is CASSLNPASSGANVLTF. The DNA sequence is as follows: TGTGCCAGCAGCCTCAACCCCGCGTCCTCTGGGGCCAACGTCCTGACTTTC.